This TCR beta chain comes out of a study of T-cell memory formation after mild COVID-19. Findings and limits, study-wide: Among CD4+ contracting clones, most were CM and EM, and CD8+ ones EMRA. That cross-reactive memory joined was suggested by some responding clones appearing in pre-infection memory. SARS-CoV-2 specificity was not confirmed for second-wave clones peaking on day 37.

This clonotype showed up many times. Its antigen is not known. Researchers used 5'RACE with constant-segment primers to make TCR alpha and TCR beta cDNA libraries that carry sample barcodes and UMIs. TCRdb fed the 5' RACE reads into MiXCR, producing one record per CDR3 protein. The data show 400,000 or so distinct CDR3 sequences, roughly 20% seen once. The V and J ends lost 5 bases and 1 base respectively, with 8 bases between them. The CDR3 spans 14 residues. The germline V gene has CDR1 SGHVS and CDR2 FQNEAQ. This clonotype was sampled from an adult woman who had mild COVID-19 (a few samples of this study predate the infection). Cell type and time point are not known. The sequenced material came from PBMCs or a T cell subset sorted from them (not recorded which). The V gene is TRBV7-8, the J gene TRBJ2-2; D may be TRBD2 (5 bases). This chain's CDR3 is CASSPGVNTGELFF. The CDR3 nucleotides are TGTGCCAGCAGCCCCGGGGTGAACACCGGGGAGCTGTTTTTT.